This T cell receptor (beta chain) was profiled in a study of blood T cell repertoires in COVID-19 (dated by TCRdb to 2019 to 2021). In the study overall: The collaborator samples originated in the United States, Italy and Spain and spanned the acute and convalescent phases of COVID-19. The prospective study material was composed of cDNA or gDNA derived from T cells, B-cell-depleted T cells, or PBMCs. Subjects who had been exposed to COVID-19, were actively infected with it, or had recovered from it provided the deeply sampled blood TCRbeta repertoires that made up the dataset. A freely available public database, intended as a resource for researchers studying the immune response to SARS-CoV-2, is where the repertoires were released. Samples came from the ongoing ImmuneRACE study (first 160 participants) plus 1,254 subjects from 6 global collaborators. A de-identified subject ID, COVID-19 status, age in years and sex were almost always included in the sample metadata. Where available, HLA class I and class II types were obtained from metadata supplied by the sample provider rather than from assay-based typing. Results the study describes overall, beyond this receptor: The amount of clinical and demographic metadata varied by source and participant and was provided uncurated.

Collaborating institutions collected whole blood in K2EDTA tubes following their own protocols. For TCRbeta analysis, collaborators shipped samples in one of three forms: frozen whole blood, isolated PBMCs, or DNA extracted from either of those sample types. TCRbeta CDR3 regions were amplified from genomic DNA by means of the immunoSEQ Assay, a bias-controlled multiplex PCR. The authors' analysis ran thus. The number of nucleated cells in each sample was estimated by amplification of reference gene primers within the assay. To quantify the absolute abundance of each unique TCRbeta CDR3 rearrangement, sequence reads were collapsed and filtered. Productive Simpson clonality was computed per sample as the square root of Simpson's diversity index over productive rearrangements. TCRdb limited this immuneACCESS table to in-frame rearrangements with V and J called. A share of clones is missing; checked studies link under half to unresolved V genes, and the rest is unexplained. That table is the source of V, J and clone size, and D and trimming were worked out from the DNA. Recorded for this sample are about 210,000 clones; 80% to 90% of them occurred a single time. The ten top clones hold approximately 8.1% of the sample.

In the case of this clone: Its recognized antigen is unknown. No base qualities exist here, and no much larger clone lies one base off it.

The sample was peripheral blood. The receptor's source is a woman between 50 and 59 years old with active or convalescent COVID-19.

This receptor has the CDR3 CASSGAGVWELFF. The DNA sequence is given as TGTGCCAGCAGTGGAGCGGGAGTTTGGGAGCTGTTTTTT. Rearrangement joined TRBV2 to TRBJ2-2; 8 central bases correspond to TRBD2. The CDR3 spans 13 residues, from the cysteine through the phenylalanine. Only the CDR3 region is kept as DNA, spanning 39 bases read in frame from base 1. Per the germline V gene, SNHLY is the CDR1 and FYNNEI is the CDR2. Compared with germline, V lacks 4 bases and J lacks 9 bases; bases without a gene match: 4.